Listed below are T cell receptor beta chains from one sample, sequenced in a study of cytomegalovirus exposure and HLA in healthy donors. TCRdb keeps only in-frame clones here, not all; method: immunoSEQ multiplex PCR. The data hold 130,000 to 150,000 clones, with approximately 79% observed a single time. Sequenced material: PBMCs. These TCRs come from a man aged 18 to 30 in good health and CMV-seropositive. Both conserved end residues are part of each CDR3. D genes are given only for firm matches. Clone size, where shown, is once, few, many, or a class for clones that have expanded.

clone_size: few; j_call: TRBJ1-2; v_call: TRBV19; d_call: NA; cdr3_aa: CASSIVLNSRGYAF; cdr3_nt: TGTGCCAGTAGTATAGTCCTGAACTCGCGGGGCTACGCCTTC
clone_size: NA; j_call: TRBJ2-1; v_call: TRBV19; d_call: TRBD2; cdr3_aa: CASSIRLAPYNEQFF; cdr3_nt: TGTGCCAGTAGTATCCGACTAGCGCCCTACAATGAGCAGTTCTTC
clone_size: NA; j_call: TRBJ1-4; v_call: TRBV6-5; d_call: TRBD1; cdr3_aa: CASSYSTGGGEKLFF; cdr3_nt: TGTGCTAGCAGTTACTCGACAGGGGGAGGAGAAAAACTGTTTTTT
clone_size: few; j_call: TRBJ1-4; v_call: TRBV30; d_call: TRBD1; cdr3_aa: CAWSAIGQVWGKLFF; cdr3_nt: TGTGCCTGGAGTGCTATCGGACAGGTCTGGGGAAAACTGTTTTTT
clone_size: NA; j_call: TRBJ2-1; v_call: TRBV10-3; d_call: TRBD2; cdr3_aa: CAISGRLAGEKNEQFF; cdr3_nt: TGTGCCATCAGTGGCCGACTAGCGGGAGAGAAGAATGAGCAGTTCTTC
clone_size: NA; j_call: TRBJ1-1; v_call: TRBV7-6; d_call: NA; cdr3_aa: CASSPGGSNTEAFF; cdr3_nt: TGTGCCAGCAGCCCCGGGGGATCGAACACTGAAGCTTTCTTT
clone_size: NA; j_call: TRBJ2-7; v_call: TRBV7-2; d_call: NA; cdr3_aa: CASSLDGGLREQYF; cdr3_nt: TGTGCCAGCAGCTTGGATGGCGGATTAAGGGAGCAGTACTTC
clone_size: few; j_call: TRBJ1-2; v_call: TRBV5-1; d_call: NA; cdr3_aa: CASAPGNANYGYTF; cdr3_nt: TGCGCCAGCGCACCCGGGAATGCTAACTATGGCTACACCTTC
clone_size: NA; j_call: TRBJ2-6; v_call: TRBV7-6; d_call: NA; cdr3_aa: CASSLARGAGSGANVLTF; cdr3_nt: TGTGCCAGCAGCTTAGCGCGCGGTGCGGGCTCTGGGGCCAACGTCCTGACTTTC
clone_size: NA; j_call: TRBJ2-7; v_call: TRBV5-1; d_call: TRBD2; cdr3_aa: CASSLGGTRDKQYF; cdr3_nt: TGCGCCAGCAGCTTGGGGGGGACTAGGGATAAGCAGTACTTC
clone_size: once; j_call: TRBJ1-4; v_call: TRBV29-1; d_call: TRBD1; cdr3_aa: CSVGQGATNEKLFF; cdr3_nt: TGCAGCGTTGGGCAGGGGGCAACTAATGAAAAACTGTTTTTT
clone_size: NA; j_call: TRBJ2-2; v_call: TRBV25-1; d_call: TRBD1; cdr3_aa: CASGQGAGTGELFF; cdr3_nt: TGTGCCAGCGGCCAGGGGGCTGGCACCGGGGAGCTGTTTTTT
clone_size: NA; j_call: TRBJ1-2; v_call: TRBV6-5; d_call: NA; cdr3_aa: CASRQPGTSGYTF; cdr3_nt: TGTGCCAGCAGACAACCCGGGACATCTGGCTACACCTTC
clone_size: NA; j_call: TRBJ2-3; v_call: TRBV5-4; d_call: NA; cdr3_aa: CASSLLSNRITDTQYF; cdr3_nt: TGTGCCAGCAGCTTGTTGTCGAACAGAATTACAGATACGCAGTATTTT
clone_size: NA; j_call: TRBJ1-4; v_call: TRBV10-2; d_call: TRBD1; cdr3_aa: CASCRRTGGLNEKLFF; cdr3_nt: TGCGCCAGCTGCAGGAGGACAGGGGGACTTAATGAAAAACTGTTTTTT
clone_size: NA; j_call: TRBJ2-7; v_call: TRBV28; d_call: NA; cdr3_aa: CASSLEVQALAYEQYF; cdr3_nt: TGTGCCAGCAGTTTAGAGGTACAGGCGCTCGCCTACGAGCAGTACTTC
clone_size: few; j_call: TRBJ2-5; v_call: TRBV5-4; d_call: NA; cdr3_aa: CASSRVRETQYF; cdr3_nt: TGTGCCAGCAGCCGGGTGAGGGAGACCCAGTACTTC
clone_size: NA; j_call: TRBJ2-7; v_call: TRBV6-6; d_call: TRBD2; cdr3_aa: CASSYLTSGSYEQYF; cdr3_nt: TGTGCCAGCAGTTACCTGACTAGCGGGAGCTACGAGCAGTACTTC
clone_size: NA; j_call: TRBJ1-2; v_call: TRBV28; d_call: NA; cdr3_aa: CASSPWDYLNYGYTF; cdr3_nt: TGTGCCAGCAGTCCCTGGGACTACCTTAACTATGGCTACACCTTC
clone_size: NA; j_call: TRBJ2-7; v_call: TRBV9; d_call: NA; cdr3_aa: CASSQGPGVGASYEQYF; cdr3_nt: TGTGCCAGCAGCCAAGGACCGGGGGTTGGGGCGTCCTACGAGCAGTACTTC
clone_size: NA; j_call: TRBJ1-1; v_call: TRBV27; d_call: TRBD1; cdr3_aa: CASRTGTGTEAFF; cdr3_nt: TGTGCCAGCAGAACCGGGACAGGCACTGAAGCTTTCTTT
clone_size: NA; j_call: TRBJ1-5; v_call: TRBV6-4; d_call: NA; cdr3_aa: CASSGPDSSNQPQHF; cdr3_nt: TGTGCCAGCAGTGGTCCGGACAGTAGCAATCAGCCCCAGCATTTT
clone_size: few; j_call: TRBJ1-1; v_call: TRBV28; d_call: NA; cdr3_aa: CASSSGNTEAFF; cdr3_nt: TGTGCCAGCAGCTCAGGGAACACTGAAGCTTTCTTT
clone_size: NA; j_call: TRBJ2-7; v_call: TRBV15; d_call: NA; cdr3_aa: CATSSSDRGAEQYF; cdr3_nt: TGTGCCACCAGCAGCTCAGATCGGGGGGCCGAGCAGTACTTC
clone_size: NA; j_call: TRBJ2-3; v_call: TRBV4-1; d_call: NA; cdr3_aa: CASSPQQGRHDDTQYF; cdr3_nt: TGCGCCAGCAGCCCCCAACAGGGGAGGCACGACGATACGCAGTATTTT
clone_size: NA; j_call: TRBJ2-1; v_call: TRBV2; d_call: NA; cdr3_aa: CASSGQRVSSYNEQFF; cdr3_nt: TGTGCCAGCAGTGGGCAGCGGGTAAGCTCCTACAATGAGCAGTTCTTC
clone_size: NA; j_call: TRBJ2-6; v_call: TRBV2; d_call: TRBD1; cdr3_aa: CAIPTGGRSGANVLTF; cdr3_nt: TGTGCCATCCCGACAGGGGGCAGGTCTGGGGCCAACGTCCTGACTTTC
clone_size: few; j_call: TRBJ1-5; v_call: TRBV5-1; d_call: NA; cdr3_aa: CASSPQPGWPQHF; cdr3_nt: TGCGCCAGCAGCCCGCAACCAGGATGGCCCCAGCATTTT
clone_size: NA; j_call: TRBJ2-7; v_call: TRBV4-1; d_call: TRBD1; cdr3_aa: CASSRGTGWNEQYF; cdr3_nt: TGCGCCAGCAGCCGCGGGACAGGGTGGAACGAGCAGTACTTC
clone_size: NA; j_call: TRBJ2-3; v_call: TRBV6-5; d_call: NA; cdr3_aa: CASSRVLSDTQYF; cdr3_nt: TGTGCCAGCAGTAGAGTTCTATCAGATACGCAGTATTTT
clone_size: few; j_call: TRBJ2-5; v_call: TRBV5-1; d_call: TRBD2; cdr3_aa: CASSLGLAGVQETQYF; cdr3_nt: TGCGCCAGCAGCTTGGGGCTAGCGGGGGTCCAAGAGACCCAGTACTTC
clone_size: NA; j_call: TRBJ2-7; v_call: TRBV29-1; d_call: TRBD2; cdr3_aa: CSVTGGRFYEQYF; cdr3_nt: TGCAGCGTTACGGGGGGACGGTTCTACGAGCAGTACTTC
clone_size: NA; j_call: TRBJ1-2; v_call: TRBV28; d_call: NA; cdr3_aa: CASTFQESSRYGYTF; cdr3_nt: TGTGCCAGCACCTTTCAGGAATCCTCACGGTATGGCTACACCTTC
clone_size: NA; j_call: TRBJ1-1; v_call: TRBV2; d_call: TRBD1; cdr3_aa: CASRYRGMNTEAFF; cdr3_nt: TGTGCCAGCAGGTACAGGGGAATGAACACTGAAGCTTTCTTT
clone_size: few; j_call: TRBJ1-5; v_call: TRBV28; d_call: TRBD1; cdr3_aa: CASSFRNRPQGAQHF; cdr3_nt: TGTGCCAGCAGTTTTCGCAACAGGCCTCAGGGGGCCCAGCATTTT
clone_size: NA; j_call: TRBJ1-1; v_call: TRBV7-9; d_call: TRBD1; cdr3_aa: CASSLRDRMNTEAFF; cdr3_nt: TGTGCCAGCAGCTTAAGGGACAGGATGAACACTGAAGCTTTCTTT
clone_size: NA; j_call: TRBJ2-3; v_call: TRBV7-2; d_call: NA; cdr3_aa: CASSLVGGTDTQYF; cdr3_nt: TGTGCCAGCAGCTTAGTGGGAGGTACAGATACGCAGTATTTT
clone_size: NA; j_call: TRBJ2-2; v_call: TRBV5-1; d_call: NA; cdr3_aa: CASSPLVAGELFF; cdr3_nt: TGCGCCAGCAGCCCGTTAGTGGCCGGGGAGCTGTTTTTT
clone_size: once; j_call: TRBJ1-1; v_call: TRBV7-9; d_call: TRBD1; cdr3_aa: CASSAGLIGGQGDTEAFF; cdr3_nt: TGTGCCAGCAGCGCCGGACTGATCGGGGGACAGGGGGACACTGAAGCTTTCTTT
clone_size: NA; j_call: TRBJ2-3; v_call: TRBV9; d_call: NA; cdr3_aa: CASTGDTDTQYF; cdr3_nt: TGTGCCAGCACTGGAGACACAGATACGCAGTATTTT
clone_size: NA; j_call: TRBJ1-5; v_call: TRBV30; d_call: NA; cdr3_aa: CAWSSEGSQPQHF; cdr3_nt: TGTGCCTGGTCTTCAGAAGGGAGTCAGCCCCAGCATTTT
clone_size: NA; j_call: TRBJ1-4; v_call: TRBV5-6; d_call: TRBD1; cdr3_aa: CASSLDRAEKLFF; cdr3_nt: TGTGCCAGCAGCCTGGACAGGGCGGAAAAACTGTTTTTT
clone_size: few; j_call: TRBJ2-3; v_call: TRBV6-5; d_call: NA; cdr3_aa: CASSSPRGSTDTQYF; cdr3_nt: TGTGCCAGCAGTTCCCCGAGGGGGAGCACAGATACGCAGTATTTT
clone_size: NA; j_call: TRBJ2-5; v_call: TRBV2; d_call: TRBD2; cdr3_aa: CASSDAGGPQETQYF; cdr3_nt: TGTGCCAGCAGTGATGCGGGGGGGCCGCAGGAGACCCAGTACTTC
clone_size: NA; j_call: TRBJ2-7; v_call: TRBV6-5; d_call: NA; cdr3_aa: CASSYTETYEQYF; cdr3_nt: TGTGCCAGCAGTTACACCGAGACCTACGAGCAGTACTTC
clone_size: NA; j_call: TRBJ1-6; v_call: TRBV4-3; d_call: NA; cdr3_aa: CASSPQGNSPLHF; cdr3_nt: TGCGCCAGCAGCCCCCAGGGTAATTCACCCCTCCACTTT
clone_size: NA; j_call: TRBJ2-7; v_call: TRBV25-1; d_call: TRBD2; cdr3_aa: CASSEFEVLGGSGSEQYF; cdr3_nt: TGTGCCAGCAGTGAATTTGAAGTTCTAGGCGGGAGTGGGAGCGAGCAGTACTTC
clone_size: NA; j_call: TRBJ1-2; v_call: TRBV28; d_call: NA; cdr3_aa: CASSFGSSYDYTF; cdr3_nt: TGTGCCAGCAGTTTCGGGTCGTCGTACGACTACACCTTC
clone_size: NA; j_call: TRBJ2-7; v_call: TRBV28; d_call: NA; cdr3_aa: CASSFRGGEQYF; cdr3_nt: TGTGCCAGCAGTTTTAGGGGGGGCGAGCAGTACTTC
clone_size: NA; j_call: TRBJ1-1; v_call: TRBV9; d_call: NA; cdr3_aa: CASSPLGPGATEAFF; cdr3_nt: TGTGCCAGCAGCCCCCTGGGGCCAGGGGCCACTGAAGCTTTCTTT
clone_size: few; j_call: TRBJ1-1; v_call: TRBV14; d_call: NA; cdr3_aa: CASSPNLNTEAFF; cdr3_nt: TGTGCCAGCAGCCCGAACTTGAACACTGAAGCTTTCTTT
clone_size: many; j_call: TRBJ1-3; v_call: TRBV28; d_call: NA; cdr3_aa: CASSSSGAGNTIYF; cdr3_nt: TGTGCCAGCAGTTCATCCGGGGCTGGAAACACCATATATTTT
clone_size: NA; j_call: TRBJ2-2; v_call: TRBV7-2; d_call: NA; cdr3_aa: CASSLNSRSDTGELFF; cdr3_nt: TGTGCCAGCAGCTTAAACAGCAGGTCGGACACCGGGGAGCTGTTTTTT
clone_size: NA; j_call: TRBJ2-1; v_call: TRBV4-2; d_call: NA; cdr3_aa: CASSQDRVFNEQFF; cdr3_nt: TGTGCCAGCAGCCAAGATCGCGTTTTCAATGAGCAGTTCTTC
clone_size: NA; j_call: TRBJ2-1; v_call: TRBV21-1; d_call: NA; cdr3_aa: CASSTRCGPYNEQFF; cdr3_nt: TGTGCCAGCAGCACCCGGTGTGGTCCCTACAATGAGCAGTTCTTC